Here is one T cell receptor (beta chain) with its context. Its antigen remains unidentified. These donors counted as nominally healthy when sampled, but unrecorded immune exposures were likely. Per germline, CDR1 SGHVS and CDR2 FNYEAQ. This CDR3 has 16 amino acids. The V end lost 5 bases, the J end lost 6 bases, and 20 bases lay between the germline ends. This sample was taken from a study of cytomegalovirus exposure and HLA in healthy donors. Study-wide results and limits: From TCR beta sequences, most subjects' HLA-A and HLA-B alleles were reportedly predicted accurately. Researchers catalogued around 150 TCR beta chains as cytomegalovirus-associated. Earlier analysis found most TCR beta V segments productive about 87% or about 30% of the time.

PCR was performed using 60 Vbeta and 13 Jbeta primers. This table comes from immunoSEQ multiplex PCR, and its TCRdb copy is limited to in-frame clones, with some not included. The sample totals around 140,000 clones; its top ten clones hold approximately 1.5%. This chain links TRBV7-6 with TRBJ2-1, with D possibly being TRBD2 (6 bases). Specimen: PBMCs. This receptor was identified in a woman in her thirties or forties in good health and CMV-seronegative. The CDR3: CASSAAAGSVINEQFF. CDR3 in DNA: TGTGCCAGCAGCGCCGCGGCGGGGTCAGTCATCAATGAGCAGTTCTTC.